This T cell receptor (beta chain) derives from a study of CD8 T cells in Susac syndrome. There are 16 residues in the CDR3. CDR1 is MGHRA and CDR2 is YSYEKL in the germline V gene. The V and J ends lost 3 bases and 2 bases respectively, with 15 bases between them. Roughly 0.45 to 1 ug RNA was reverse transcribed with random hexamers. TCRdb ran MiXCR on the immunoSEQ multiplex PCR reads and lists one entry per CDR3 protein. The sample carries a few hundred thousand distinct CDR3 sequences, about 82% recorded once. Sequencing targeted TCR beta in T cells from blood (CD8+ and CD4+). Material for sequencing was CD8+ T cells from PBMCs. The chain carries TRBV4-1 and TRBJ2-3; TRBD1 or TRBD2 may be the D gene (5 bases each). The TCR originated in a human donor with multiple sclerosis. CDR3 sequence reads: CASSQMGRRNTDTQYF. The CDR3 DNA follows: TGCGCCAGCAGCCAGATGGGACGCCGGAACACAGATACGCAGTATTTT.